The sequence of this T cell receptor beta chain was determined in a study of blood T cell repertoires in COVID-19. The repertoire was sequenced with immunoSEQ multiplex PCR; TCRdb's copy has only in-frame clones and lacks some. This table holds around 110,000 clones, approximately 84% found once. This CDR3 has 17 residues. V lost 1 base to trimming and J lost 5 bases; unmatched junction nucleotides: 9. Germline V gene lookup returns CDR1 LGHDT and CDR2 YNNKEL (reference sequence). This sequence originates from a man between 70 and 80 years old with active or convalescent COVID-19. Sequenced: peripheral blood. This chain joins TRBV3-1 (or the pseudogene TRBV3-2) and TRBJ2-5; 11 nucleotides line up with TRBD1. The CDR3 sequence: CASSQAMRTGGGETQYF. In nucleotides, the CDR3 is TGTGCCAGCAGCCAAGCGATGAGGACAGGGGGCGGTGAGACCCAGTACTTC.